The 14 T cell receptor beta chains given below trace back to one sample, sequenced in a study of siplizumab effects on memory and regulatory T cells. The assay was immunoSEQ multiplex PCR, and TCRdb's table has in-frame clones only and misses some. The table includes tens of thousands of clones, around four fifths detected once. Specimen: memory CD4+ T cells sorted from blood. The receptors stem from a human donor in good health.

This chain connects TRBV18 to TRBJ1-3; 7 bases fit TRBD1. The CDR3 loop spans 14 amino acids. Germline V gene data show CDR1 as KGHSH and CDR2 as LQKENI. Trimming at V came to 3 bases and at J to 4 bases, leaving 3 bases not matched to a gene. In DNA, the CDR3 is TGTGCCAGCTCACCTCGGGACAGCGGAAACACCATATATTTT. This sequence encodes CASSPRDSGNTIYF.

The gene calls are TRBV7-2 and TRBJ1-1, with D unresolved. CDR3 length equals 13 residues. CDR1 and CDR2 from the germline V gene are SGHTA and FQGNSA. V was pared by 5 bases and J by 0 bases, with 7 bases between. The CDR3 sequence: CASSELMNTEAFF. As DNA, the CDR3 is TGTGCCAGCAGCGAGCTCATGAACACTGAAGCTTTCTTT.

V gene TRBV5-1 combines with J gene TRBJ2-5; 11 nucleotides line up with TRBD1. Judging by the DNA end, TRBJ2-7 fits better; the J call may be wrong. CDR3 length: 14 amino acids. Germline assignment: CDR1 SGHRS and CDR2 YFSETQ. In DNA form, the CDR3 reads TGCGCCAGCAGCCAGGACAGGGGGCGGTACGAGCAGTACTTC. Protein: CASSQDRGRYEQYF.

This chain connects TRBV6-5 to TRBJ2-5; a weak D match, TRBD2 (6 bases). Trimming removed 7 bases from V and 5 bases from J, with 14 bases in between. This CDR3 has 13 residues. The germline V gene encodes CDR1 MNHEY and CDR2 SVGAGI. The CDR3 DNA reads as TGTGCCAGCACCTCGACTAGTACTGAGACCCAGTACTTC. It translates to CASTSTSTETQYF.

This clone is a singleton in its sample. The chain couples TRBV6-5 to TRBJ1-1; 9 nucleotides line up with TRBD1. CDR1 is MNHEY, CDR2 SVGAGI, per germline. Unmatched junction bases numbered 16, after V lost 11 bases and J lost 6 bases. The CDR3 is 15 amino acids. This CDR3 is CALSPRDRVLSEAFF. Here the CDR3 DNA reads TGTGCCCTATCACCGAGGGACAGGGTCTTATCTGAAGCTTTCTTT.

The CDR3 DNA sequence: TGTGCCAGCAGTGGCCCAGGGAGGGATACGCAGTATTTT. Translation gives CASSGPGRDTQYF. The chain couples TRBV27 to TRBJ2-3; possible D gene TRBD2, 6 bases. Germline CDR1 and CDR2: MNHEY and SMNVEV (reference sequence). This CDR3 has 13 amino acids. Trimming cost V 5 bases and J 6 bases, with 12 bases left between them.

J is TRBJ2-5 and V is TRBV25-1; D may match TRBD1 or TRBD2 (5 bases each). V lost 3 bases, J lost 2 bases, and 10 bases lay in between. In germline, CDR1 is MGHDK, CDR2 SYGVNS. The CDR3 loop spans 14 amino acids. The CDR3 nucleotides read TGTGCCAGCAGTGAGAGGGGCGGGCAAGAGACCCAGTACTTC. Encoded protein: CASSERGGQETQYF.

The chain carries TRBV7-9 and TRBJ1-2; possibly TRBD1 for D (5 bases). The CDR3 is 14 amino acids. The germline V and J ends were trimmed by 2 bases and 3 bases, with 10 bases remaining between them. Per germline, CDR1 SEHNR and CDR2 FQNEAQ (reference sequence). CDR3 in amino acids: CASSLLRGDYGYTF. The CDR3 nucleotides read TGTGCCAGCAGCTTACTGAGAGGGGACTATGGCTACACCTTC.

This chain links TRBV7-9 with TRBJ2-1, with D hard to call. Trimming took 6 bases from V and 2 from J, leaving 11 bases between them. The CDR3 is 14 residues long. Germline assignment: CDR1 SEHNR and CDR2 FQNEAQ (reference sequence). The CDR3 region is CASSSDKAYNEQFF. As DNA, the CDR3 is TGTGCCAGCAGTTCCGACAAAGCCTACAATGAGCAGTTCTTC.

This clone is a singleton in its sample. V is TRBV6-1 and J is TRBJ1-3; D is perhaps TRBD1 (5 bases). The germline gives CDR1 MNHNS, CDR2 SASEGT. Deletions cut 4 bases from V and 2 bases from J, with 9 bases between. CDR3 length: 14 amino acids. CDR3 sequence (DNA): TGTGCCAGCAGTGTTTTGGGGGCTGGAAACACCATATATTTT. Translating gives CASSVLGAGNTIYF.

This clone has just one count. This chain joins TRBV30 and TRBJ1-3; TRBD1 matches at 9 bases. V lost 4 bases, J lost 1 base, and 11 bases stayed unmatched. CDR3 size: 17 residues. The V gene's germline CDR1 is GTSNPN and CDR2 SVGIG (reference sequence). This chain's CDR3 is CAWISGTGTTSGNTIYF. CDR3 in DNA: TGTGCCTGGATCTCCGGGACAGGGACCACTTCTGGAAACACCATATATTTT.

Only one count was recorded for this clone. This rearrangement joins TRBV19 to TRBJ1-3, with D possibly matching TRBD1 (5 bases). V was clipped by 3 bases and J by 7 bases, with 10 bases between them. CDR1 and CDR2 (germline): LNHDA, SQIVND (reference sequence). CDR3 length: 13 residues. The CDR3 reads CASSIGGTNTIYF. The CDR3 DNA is TGTGCCAGTAGTATTGGAGGGACGAACACCATATATTTT.

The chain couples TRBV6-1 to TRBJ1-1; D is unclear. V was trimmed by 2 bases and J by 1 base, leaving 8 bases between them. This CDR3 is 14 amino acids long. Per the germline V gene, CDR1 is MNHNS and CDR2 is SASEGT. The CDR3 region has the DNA TGTGCCAGCAGTGAACTCGGTTCGAACACTGAAGCTTTCTTT. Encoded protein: CASSELGSNTEAFF.

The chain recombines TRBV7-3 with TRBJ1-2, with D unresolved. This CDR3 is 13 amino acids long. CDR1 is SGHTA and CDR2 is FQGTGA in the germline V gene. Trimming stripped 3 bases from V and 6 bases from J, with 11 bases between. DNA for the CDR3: TGTGCCAGCAGCTTGGGCCGTGTCGATGGCTACACCTTC. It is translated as CASSLGRVDGYTF.